This T cell receptor beta chain comes out of a study of technical replicates of blood from several donors. Data came from immunoSEQ multiplex PCR; TCRdb stores just in-frame clones and leaves some out. The data contain about 100,000 clones, 90% to 97% of them singletons. The sequenced material came from T cells isolated from PBMCs. This sequence originates from a human donor in good health.

The CDR3, as DNA: TGTGCCAGCAGCGTCGCAGAATTACACGAGCAGTACTTC. Its protein product is CASSVAELHEQYF. The chain combines TRBV9 with TRBJ2-7; D remains ambiguous. The CDR3 spans 13 residues. Germline assignment: CDR1 SGDLS and CDR2 YYNGEE. V was cut by 2 bases and J by 5 bases, with 11 bases left in between.